Below are 25 T cell receptor beta chains sequenced from a single sample in a study of identical twins. In TCRdb, the 5' RACE reads were re-called with MiXCR into one record per CDR3 protein. The sample shows 1.5 million to 2 million distinct CDR3 sequences, around a third of them seen only once. The sequencing sample was made of cord blood. The receptors derive from a newborn girl in good health.

V gene TRBV2 combines with J gene TRBJ2-7; TRBD1 matches 8 bases. Germline V gene sequence: CDR1 SNHLY, CDR2 FYNNEI. J gave up 6 bases and V 4 bases, and 8 bases lay outside the gene matches. The CDR3 sequence is 14 residues long. Written as DNA, the CDR3 is TGTGCCAGCAGTGGTCAGGGGGCGGTGGGCGAGCAGTACTTC. Residues: CASSGQGAVGEQYF.

The chain uses TRBV28 and TRBJ2-3; TRBD2 aligns across 15 bases. The V segment lost 6 bases and the J segment 4 bases; nucleotides outside the gene matches: 5. Germline loops: CDR1 MDHEN, CDR2 SYDVKM. This CDR3 has 16 amino acids. The CDR3 sequence is CASSNGLAGGPDTQYF. The CDR3 DNA sequence: TGTGCCAGCAGCAACGGACTAGCGGGAGGGCCAGATACGCAGTATTTT.

This chain connects TRBV24-1 to TRBJ2-3; a possible D gene is TRBD1 (6 bases). Trimming shortened V by 4 bases and J by 3 bases, and 10 bases separated the two germline ends. The CDR3 is 14 amino acids. Germline CDR1 and CDR2: KGHDR and SFDVKD. Here the CDR3 reads CATSDPGTTDTQYF. CDR3 DNA sequence: TGTGCCACCAGTGACCCCGGGACAACAGATACGCAGTATTTT.

For this clonotype: A much larger clone is a single base away; this may be a read error. The chain is built from TRBV5-1 and TRBJ2-1, with 8 bases identical to TRBD2. CDR1 SGHRS and CDR2 YFSETQ come from the germline V gene. The J segment lost 5 bases and the V segment lost 7 bases, leaving 8 bases of the junction unmatched. The CDR3 is 14 amino acids. The CDR3 here is CASGSGTRDNEQFF. In nucleotides, the CDR3 is TGCGCCAGCGGCTCCGGGACTAGGGACAATGAGCAGTTCTTC.

Points on this clonotype: The junction does not match germline at one end; this may be a read error. V is TRBV5-1 and J is TRBJ1-6; D possibly corresponds to TRBD1 (6 bases). CDR3 size: 15 residues. Germline CDR1 is SGHRS and CDR2 is YFSETQ. The CDR3 here is CASSLDRERNSPPHF. Here the CDR3 DNA reads TGCGCCAGCAGCTTGGACAGGGAAAGGAATTCACCCCCCCACTTT.

The genes are TRBV3-1 and TRBJ2-3; TRBD2 matches 10 bases. The V and J ends lost 1 base and 14 bases, in that order; junction bases with no gene match: 9. CDR3 size: 14 residues. The germline V gene encodes CDR1 LGHDT and CDR2 YNNKEL (reference sequence). The CDR3 region is CASSQVSLAGSLYF. CDR3 DNA: TGTGCCAGCAGCCAAGTCTCACTAGCGGGGTCCCTGTATTTT.

There are a few counts of this clonotype. The chain carries TRBV5-1 and TRBJ2-5, with TRBD1 matching over 7 bases. This CDR3 is 12 amino acids long. Germline V lookup: CDR1 SGHRS, CDR2 YFSETQ. The V and J ends lost 8 bases and 5 bases, in that order; junction bases with no gene match: 6. CDR3 in amino acids: CASYTGAETQYF. The CDR3 DNA follows: TGCGCCAGTTACACAGGGGCCGAGACCCAGTACTTC.

This sequence joins TRBV2 and TRBJ2-1, with D unclear. The CDR3 loop spans 15 amino acids. CDR1 SNHLY and CDR2 FYNNEI come from the germline V gene. Trimming cost V 5 bases and J 2 bases, with 13 bases left between them. This CDR3 reads CASSPPRVPYNEQFF. CDR3 coding DNA: TGTGCCAGCAGTCCTCCTAGGGTCCCCTACAATGAGCAGTTCTTC.

The genes are TRBV28 and TRBJ1-6; a possible D gene is TRBD1 (5 bases). Germline V gene lookup returns CDR1 MDHEN and CDR2 SYDVKM. With 6 bases removed from V and 5 bases from J, the gap between germline ends came to 11 bases. The CDR3 sequence is 14 residues long. CDR3 DNA: TGTGCCAGCAGGGACCCGGGACATAATTCACCCCTCCACTTT. It translates to CASRDPGHNSPLHF. Full variable domain (missing parts from reference TRBV28 and TRBJ1-6): DVKVTQSSRYLVKRTGEKVFLECVQDMDHENMFWYRQDPGLGLRLIYFSYDVKMKEKGDIPEGYSVSREKKERFSLILESASTNQTSMYLCASRDPGHNSPLHFGNGTRLTVT.

This clonotype showed up just once. The V gene is TRBV19, the J gene TRBJ2-3; D perhaps matches TRBD1 (5 bases). The CDR3 contains 13 residues. CDR1 and CDR2 from the germline V gene are LNHDA and SQIVND (reference sequence). Trimming stripped 6 bases from V and 4 bases from J, with 11 bases between. The CDR3 DNA reads as TGTGCCAGTAGACAGGACGGCGCAGATACGCAGTATTTT. It codes for CASRQDGADTQYF.

This chain joins TRBV7-9 and TRBJ1-6; weak D call: TRBD1 (6 bases). This CDR3 has 18 amino acids. Germline V CDR1 and CDR2: SEHNR, FQNEAQ (reference sequence). Between the trimmed V and J ends, which lost 0 bases and 5 bases, there was a span of 17 bases. The CDR3 sequence is CASSLADSLYVDNSPLHF. DNA for the CDR3: TGTGCCAGCAGCTTAGCGGACAGCCTCTATGTAGATAATTCACCCCTCCACTTT.

The chain combines TRBV14 with TRBJ1-1; the match to TRBD1 covers 7 bases. This CDR3 contains 17 residues. Germline-derived CDR1 and CDR2 are SGHDN and FVKESK. V lost 0 bases to trimming and J lost 0 bases; unmatched junction nucleotides: 7. The CDR3 is CASSQDWGTVMNTEAFF. DNA for the CDR3: TGTGCCAGCAGCCAAGATTGGGGGACAGTTATGAACACTGAAGCTTTCTTT.

The chain couples TRBV3-1 to TRBJ1-1; TRBD1 is a possible D gene (5 bases). V shed 4 bases and J shed 0 bases, with 12 bases lying between them. CDR1 is LGHDT and CDR2 is YNNKEL in the germline V gene (reference sequence). This CDR3 is built from 15 residues. The CDR3 coding sequence is TGTGCCAGCAGCCTTCGGGGACGCATGAACACTGAAGCTTTCTTT. Translating gives CASSLRGRMNTEAFF.

For this clonotype: At one end, the junction sequence differs from germline, possibly due to a read error. The chain carries TRBV2 and TRBJ2-7; D unresolved. Looked up from germline, CDR1 is SNHLY and CDR2 is FYNNEI. The CDR3 has 14 residues. This CDR3 reads CSLAVENLYNEQYF. The DNA of the CDR3 is TGCTCTCTTGCGGTTGAGAACCTCTACAATGAGCAGTACTTC.

Details on this clonotype: This may be a read error, as it is one base from a much larger clone. The rearrangement links TRBV3-1 to TRBJ2-1; perhaps TRBD1 as D (5 bases). This CDR3 has 14 residues. From germline, CDR1 is LGHDT and CDR2 YNNKEL (reference sequence). Trimming left V 1 base short and J 3 bases short, with 7 bases between. CDR3 in amino acids: CASSQGGNYNEQFF. CDR3 coding DNA: TGTGCCAGCAGCCAAGGGGGCAACTACAATGAGCAGTTCTTC.

Points on this clonotype: This clone may be a read error of a much larger clone one base away. V usage is TRBV10-3 and J usage is TRBJ1-2; D gene unclear. CDR3 length equals 13 residues. The germline V and J ends were trimmed by 8 bases and 3 bases, with 13 bases remaining between them. Germline V lookup: CDR1 ENHRY, CDR2 SYGVKD. The CDR3, as DNA: TGTGCCATCTCCTTGGACTCTCACTATGGCTACACCTTC. This codes for CAISLDSHYGYTF.

The V gene is TRBV9, the J gene TRBJ2-3, with 7 nucleotides matching TRBD2. This CDR3 comprises 14 residues. The V segment lost 4 bases and the J segment 5 bases; nucleotides outside the gene matches: 7. Germline V gives CDR1 SGDLS, CDR2 YYNGEE. The CDR3 loop is CASSLGLEGDTQYF. In DNA, the CDR3 is TGTGCCAGCAGCCTCGGACTAGAAGGAGATACGCAGTATTTT.

This clonotype was counted only a few times. The chain has TRBV21-1 and TRBJ1-5; the DNA was not used to check the table's D call, TRBD1. TRBV21-1 is a pseudogene segment. The CDR3 length is 17 residues. The CDR3 coding sequence is TGTGCCAGCAGCAAACGTGAGTCTAACAGGAGCAATCAGCCCCAGCATTTT. Translated: CASSKRESNRSNQPQHF.

This clonotype was observed a handful of times. This chain connects TRBV3-1 to TRBJ2-7; D remains unclear. Per germline, CDR1 LGHDT and CDR2 YNNKEL (reference sequence). This CDR3 is built from 13 residues. V was pared by 5 bases and J by 3 bases, with 11 bases between. The CDR3 sequence: CASSKGQFYEQYF. The CDR3 bases are TGTGCCAGCAGCAAAGGGCAGTTCTACGAGCAGTACTTC.

V gene TRBV20-1 combines with J gene TRBJ2-4, with TRBD1 matching 7 bases. Germline V CDR1 and CDR2: DFQATT, SNEGSKA (reference sequence). The CDR3 covers 11 residues. After removal of 3 bases from V and 13 bases from J, the junction contained 6 bases not matched to a gene. CDR3 amino acids: CSASPDREQYF. CDR3 DNA: TGCAGTGCTAGCCCCGACAGGGAGCAGTACTTC.

This chain uses TRBV3-1 with TRBJ2-1; D might be TRBD2 (6 bases). Germline V gene sequence: CDR1 LGHDT, CDR2 YNNKEL (reference sequence). Trimming stripped 6 bases from V and 5 bases from J, with 14 bases between. The CDR3 is 14 amino acids. CDR3 sequence reads: CASRPPWGDNEQFF. In DNA form, the CDR3 reads TGTGCCAGCAGACCCCCATGGGGGGACAATGAGCAGTTCTTC.

This clonotype was observed a handful of times. The V gene is TRBV20-1, the J gene TRBJ2-5, with a weak D call TRBD2 (6 bases). V was trimmed by 2 bases and J by 5 bases, leaving 15 bases between them. CDR3 size: 14 residues. CDR1 is DFQATT and CDR2 is SNEGSKA in the germline V gene (reference sequence). CDR3 protein: CSARFGRGGETQYF. CDR3 nucleotides: TGCAGTGCTAGATTCGGGCGGGGTGGGGAGACCCAGTACTTC.

This clonotype turned up a few times. The genes are TRBV5-1 and TRBJ2-3, with TRBD2 matching 14 bases. Per germline, CDR1 SGHRS and CDR2 YFSETQ. This CDR3 region has 18 residues. The ends lost 2 bases at V and 0 bases at J; junction bases unmatched: 5. CDR3 nucleotide sequence: TGCGCCAGCAGCTTCGGGACTAGCGGGAGTTTAAGCACAGATACGCAGTATTTT. This codes for CASSFGTSGSLSTDTQYF.

This sequence joins TRBV28 and TRBJ2-4; D gene uncertain. This CDR3 spans 13 amino acids. CDR1 and CDR2 (germline): MDHEN, SYDVKM. V was pared by 6 bases and J by 6 bases, with 12 bases between. In DNA, the CDR3 is TGTGCCAGCAGCGATCCCCCCAGAAACATTCAGTACTTC. This gives the protein CASSDPPRNIQYF.

This rearrangement joins TRBV7-2 to TRBJ2-1; TRBD2 matches at 13 bases. V trimming: 2 bases; J trimming: 9 bases; junction bases outside the gene matches: 7. Germline V gene data show CDR1 as SGHTA and CDR2 as FQGNSA. The CDR3 length is 16 residues. Written as DNA, the CDR3 is TGTGCCAGCAGCTTAACGGGACTAGCGGGGACTGGTGAGCAGTTCTTC. Protein: CASSLTGLAGTGEQFF.